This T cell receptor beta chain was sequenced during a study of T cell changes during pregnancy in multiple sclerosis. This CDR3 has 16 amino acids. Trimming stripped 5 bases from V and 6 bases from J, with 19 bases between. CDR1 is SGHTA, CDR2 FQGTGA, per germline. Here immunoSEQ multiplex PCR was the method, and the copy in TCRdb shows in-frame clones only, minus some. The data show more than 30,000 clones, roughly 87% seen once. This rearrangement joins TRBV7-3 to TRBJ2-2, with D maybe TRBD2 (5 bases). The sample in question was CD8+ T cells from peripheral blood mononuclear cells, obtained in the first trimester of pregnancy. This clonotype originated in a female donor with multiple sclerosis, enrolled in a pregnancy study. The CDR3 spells CASSADNPLRAGELFF. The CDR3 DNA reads TGTGCCAGCAGCGCCGACAATCCCCTGAGGGCCGGGGAGCTGTTTTTT.